The clone carrying this T cell receptor beta chain has only a few counts. Antigen: not known. A much larger clone lies a single base off, so this may be a read error. This sample stems from a study of molecular identifiers for immune sequencing clone quantification. The length of the CDR3 is 12 residues. Germline-derived CDR1 and CDR2 are SGHNT and YENEEA. V shed 5 bases and J shed 2 bases, with 6 bases lying between them. Sorted cell numbers of roughly 19,000 to 1,000,000, with 10%, 30% or 50% RNA, served as input for naive CD8 libraries. Findings and caveats of the study: Highly expanded clone sizes could end up underestimated if a barcode were shared by identical TCR molecules.

Preparation methods for the bulk TCR libraries were those previously described, with listed TCR primers. TCRdb processed the PCR reads anew with MiXCR; each CDR3 protein has one entry. The table shows some 65,000 distinct CDR3 sequences, with less than 20% occurring only once. The chain has TRBV11-3 and TRBJ1-1; D not resolved. The sequence came from a human donor in good health. Some libraries in this study had Jurkat cell RNA spiked in. The sequencing sample was made of naive CD8+ T cells from blood, with Jurkat cell RNA spiked in. Documented subset: FACS-sorted CD8+CD4-CCR7+CD45RA+ naive T cells. This chain's CDR3 is CASSPHNTEAFF. As DNA, the CDR3 is TGTGCCAGCAGCCCGCATAACACTGAAGCTTTCTTT.